This T cell receptor (beta chain) originates from a study of blood T cell repertoires in COVID-19. Study details: From the United States, Italy and Spain came samples of acute and convalescent COVID-19.

In the authors' methods: Nucleated cell number was recorded as an estimate derived from reference gene primer amplification. Produced via immunoSEQ multiplex PCR; TCRdb's table is partial and in-frame only. Clone size and the V and J calls come from that table; the DNA yielded D and trimming. The data contain some 250,000 clones, approximately 90% of them singletons. Germline CDR1 is SGHRS and CDR2 is YFSETQ. This CDR3 is 19 amino acids long. Trimming took 0 bases from V and 6 from J; bases not matched to a gene: 17. This chain uses TRBV5-1 with TRBJ2-2, with 7 bases identical to TRBD1. The sample taken for sequencing was PBMCs or T cells enriched from blood (not recorded which). The sequence was collected from a man aged 35-49 years who had recovered from COVID-19. CDR3 in amino acids: CASSLVGRQGARGAGELFF. The CDR3 bases are TGCGCCAGCAGCTTGGTCGGGCGACAGGGAGCAAGGGGAGCCGGGGAGCTGTTTTTT.